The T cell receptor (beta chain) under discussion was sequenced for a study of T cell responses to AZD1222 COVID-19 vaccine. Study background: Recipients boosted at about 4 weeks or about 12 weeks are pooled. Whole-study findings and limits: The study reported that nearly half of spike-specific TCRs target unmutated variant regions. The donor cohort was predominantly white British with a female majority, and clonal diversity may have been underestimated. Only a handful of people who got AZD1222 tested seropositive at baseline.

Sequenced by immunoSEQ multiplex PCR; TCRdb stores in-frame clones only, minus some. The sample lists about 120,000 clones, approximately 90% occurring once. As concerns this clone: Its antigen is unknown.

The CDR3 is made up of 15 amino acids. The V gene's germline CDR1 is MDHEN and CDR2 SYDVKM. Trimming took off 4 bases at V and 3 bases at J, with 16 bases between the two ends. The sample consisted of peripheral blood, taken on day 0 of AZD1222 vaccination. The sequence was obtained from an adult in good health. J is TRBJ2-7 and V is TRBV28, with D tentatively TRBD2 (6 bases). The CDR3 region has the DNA TGTGCCAGCAGTTCCCCCGGGACTGCCTTCTACGAGCAGTACTTC. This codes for CASSSPGTAFYEQYF. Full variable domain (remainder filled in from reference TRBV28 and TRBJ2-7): DVKVTQSSRYLVKRTGEKVFLECVQDMDHENMFWYRQDPGLGLRLIYFSYDVKMKEKGDIPEGYSVSREKKERFSLILESASTNQTSMYLCASSSPGTAFYEQYFGPGTRLTVT.